The rows below give T cell receptor beta chains drawn from one sample of a study of CD8+ T cells in alopecia areata. Method: immunoSEQ multiplex PCR; TCRdb's copy keeps in-frame clones and lacks some. Found here are 150,000 to 200,000 clones, roughly three fifths of them singletons; the top ten hold approximately 1.3%. Here the sequenced sample was CD4+ T cells sorted from blood, taken at approximately week 50, from a patient treated with tofacitinib. The receptors shown here come from a human donor with alopecia areata. CDR3s include the opening cysteine and the closing phenylalanine or tryptophan. D genes are given only for firm matches. Clone size is given for some rows only: seen once, a few or many times, or a class if the clone is expanded.

D	V	J	size	DNA	CDR3
TRBD1	TRBV5-1	TRBJ2-7	.	TGCGCCAGCAGCTTGGTTGGACAGGGGGCGCGGGAGCAGTACTTC	CASSLVGQGAREQYF
.	TRBV10-3	TRBJ2-3	few	TGTGCCATCAGTCTTCCACAGGGTGACAAGAAAGATACGCAGTATTTT	CAISLPQGDKKDTQYF
.	TRBV13	TRBJ1-6	.	TGTGCCAGCAGCTTTACAGGGCCCTCACCCCTCCACTTT	CASSFTGPSPLHF
TRBD1	TRBV7-2	TRBJ2-7	.	TGTGCCAGCAGACCATTGACAGGGGGACTCCCCCACGAGCAGTACTTC	CASRPLTGGLPHEQYF
.	TRBV5-6	TRBJ2-2	once	TGTGCCAGCAGCCTCCCGGCGGTGGCCGGGGAGCTGTTTTTT	CASSLPAVAGELFF
.	TRBV30	TRBJ1-1	few	TGTGCCTGGAGTCGGGACACTGAAGCTTTCTTT	CAWSRDTEAFF
TRBD1	TRBV19	TRBJ1-6	.	TGTGCCAGTAGGACGCAGGGGGCTGATTCACCCCTCCACTTT	CASRTQGADSPLHF
TRBD1	TRBV7-3	TRBJ2-1	once	TGTGCCAGCAGCTTAGGACAGGGGGACAATGAGCAGTTCTTC	CASSLGQGDNEQFF
TRBD2	TRBV30	TRBJ2-1	once	TGTGCCTGGAGTGGTCGGGGGGGCTTGGGTGAGCAGTTCTTC	CAWSGRGGLGEQFF
TRBD1	TRBV7-9	TRBJ2-7	once	TGTGCCAGCAGCCTGGCCGGGACAGGGACCTACGAGCAGTACTTC	CASSLAGTGTYEQYF
TRBD2	TRBV18	TRBJ2-1	.	TGTGCCAGCTTCCGATCGGGGGGGTCCTACAATGAGCAGTTCTTC	CASFRSGGSYNEQFF
.	TRBV27	TRBJ2-7	.	TGTGCCAGCAGTTGGGGGGGGCGGATCTACGAGCAGTACTTC	CASSWGGRIYEQYF
TRBD1	TRBV30	TRBJ1-2	.	TGTGCCTGGAGCCTGACAGGGGAGAGCTATGGCTACACCTTC	CAWSLTGESYGYTF
.	TRBV7-9	TRBJ1-2	.	TGTGCCAGCAGAGACCCGGGGCCGGGTAACTATGGCTACACCTTC	CASRDPGPGNYGYTF
.	TRBV11-2	TRBJ1-4	.	TGTGCCAGCAGCTTAGGGCCTGAAAAACTGTTTTTT	CASSLGPEKLFF
.	TRBV4-3	TRBJ1-3	.	TGCGCCAGCAGCCAAGAAGTTGGAAACACCATATATTTT	CASSQEVGNTIYF
TRBD2	TRBV30	TRBJ2-7	.	TGTGCCTGGGCCACCCGCGGGGGGATCTACGAGCAGTACTTC	CAWATRGGIYEQYF
.	TRBV5-5	TRBJ2-6	.	TGTGCCAGCAGCTTGGTCGCAGGAGGTCCTGGGGCCAACGTCCTGACTTTC	CASSLVAGGPGANVLTF
TRBD1	TRBV6-5	TRBJ2-7	.	TGTGCCAGCCGTGGGACAGGGCGAGGCGGCGAGCAGTACTTC	CASRGTGRGGEQYF
.	TRBV29-1	TRBJ2-1	.	TGCAGCGCCTCAGCGTACAGGGAAAATGAGCAGTTCTTC	CSASAYRENEQFF
.	TRBV29-1	TRBJ1-1	few	TGCAGCGTTGTTGGGGTCACTGAAGCTTTCTTT	CSVVGVTEAFF
.	TRBV6-5	TRBJ2-2	.	TGTGCCAGCAGTTCGGGCGGGGAGCTGTTTTTT	CASSSGGELFF
.	TRBV4-3	TRBJ2-2	few	TGCGCCAGCAGCCCTTCGCAGGGGGGCACCGGGGAGCTGTTTTTT	CASSPSQGGTGELFF
TRBD1	TRBV7-2	TRBJ1-5	.	TGTGCCAGCAGCCCCGGACAGGGCAATATCAAGCCCCAGCATTTT	CASSPGQGNIKPQHF
.	TRBV30	TRBJ1-4	.	TGTGCCTGGAACGGACATACGGCTAATGAAAAACTGTTTTTT	CAWNGHTANEKLFF
TRBD1	TRBV27	TRBJ1-5	.	TGTGCCAGCAGAGGACAGGGAGGTCAGCCCCAGCATTTT	CASRGQGGQPQHF
.	TRBV4-2	TRBJ2-5	.	TGTGCCAGCAGCCCAGGGGATTCGGGGACCCAGTACTTC	CASSPGDSGTQYF
.	TRBV19	TRBJ2-2	few	TGTGCCAGTAGTAAGGGTCAGAGGAACACCGGGGAGCTGTTTTTT	CASSKGQRNTGELFF
.	TRBV6-5	TRBJ1-1	.	TGTGCCAGCAGGCTGGGCAACACTGAAGCTTTCTTT	CASRLGNTEAFF
.	TRBV4-3	TRBJ2-7	.	TGCGCCAGCAGCCAAGGCACAGGGACCTCCTACGAGCAGTACTTC	CASSQGTGTSYEQYF
.	TRBV30	TRBJ1-2	once	TGTGCCTGGAGTAGGGGGGGCTATGGCTACACCTTC	CAWSRGGYGYTF
TRBD1	TRBV27	TRBJ2-7	.	TGTGCCAGCAGTTTCGGACAGGGGAGCTCCTACGAGCAGTACTTC	CASSFGQGSSYEQYF
.	TRBV5-1	TRBJ1-4	many	TGCGCCAGCAGCTTGGAAGCGACGGGGGAAAAACTGTTTTTT	CASSLEATGEKLFF
TRBD1	TRBV29-1	TRBJ1-2	.	TGCAGCGTTGGGGACAGGGGGAGCTACACCTTC	CSVGDRGSYTF
TRBD1	TRBV10-3	TRBJ2-2	few	TGTGCCATCAGTGAAGGATGGCCGGGACAGGGGAACACCGGGGAGCTGTTTTTT	CAISEGWPGQGNTGELFF
.	TRBV30	TRBJ2-1	.	TGTGCCTCAACAGTGGGACCGACTTCCTACAATGAGCAGTTCTTC	CASTVGPTSYNEQFF
.	TRBV4-3	TRBJ1-1	few	TGCGCCAGCAGCCAATATGGGTTAAACACTGAAGCTTTCTTT	CASSQYGLNTEAFF
TRBD1	TRBV6-6	TRBJ1-5	.	TGTGCCAGCATGGCAGGGGGAAATAGTCAGCCCCAGCATTTT	CASMAGGNSQPQHF
TRBD1	TRBV30	TRBJ1-2	.	TGTGCCTGGAGTGTAATTACAGGGGGCTATGGCTACACCTTC	CAWSVITGGYGYTF
.	TRBV9	TRBJ2-5	.	TGTGCCAGCAGCGTAGAGGGGGGAGAGACCCAGTACTTC	CASSVEGGETQYF
TRBD1	TRBV30	TRBJ1-1	.	TGTGCCTGGGACAGGGGGTTTAATGAAGCTTTCTTT	CAWDRGFNEAFF
.	TRBV4-3	TRBJ2-3	.	TGCGCCAGCAGCCAAGGGACCGGCACTTCCAACACAGATACGCAGTATTTT	CASSQGTGTSNTDTQYF
.	TRBV29-1	TRBJ2-1	.	TGCAGCGTTGTGGGGAGCTCCTACAATGAGCAGTTCTTC	CSVVGSSYNEQFF
TRBD1	TRBV29-1	TRBJ1-2	.	TGCAGCGCCCCGAGGGACAGCAATTATGGCTACACCTTC	CSAPRDSNYGYTF
TRBD1	TRBV30	TRBJ1-4	.	TGTGCCTGGACCGCATCGACAGGGGGAGGTGAAAAACTGTTTTTT	CAWTASTGGGEKLFF
.	TRBV4-2	TRBJ2-1	.	TGTGCCAGCAGCCAAGGGACGGTGGGCGATGAGCAGTTCTTC	CASSQGTVGDEQFF
.	TRBV5-1	TRBJ2-1	.	TGCGCCAGCAGCCCCTCCGGGACACACAATGAGCAGTTCTTC	CASSPSGTHNEQFF
TRBD1	TRBV29-1	TRBJ2-7	.	TGCAGCGTTGAAGCGACGGGACAGGCCTACGAGCAGTACTTC	CSVEATGQAYEQYF
.	TRBV19	TRBJ2-7	.	TGTGCCAGTAGTATCTCTGGACAAGGGAAATACGAGCAGTACTTC	CASSISGQGKYEQYF
.	TRBV4-3	TRBJ1-1	.	TGCGCCAGCAGCCAAGGGGACCTTAACACTGAAGCTTTCTTT	CASSQGDLNTEAFF